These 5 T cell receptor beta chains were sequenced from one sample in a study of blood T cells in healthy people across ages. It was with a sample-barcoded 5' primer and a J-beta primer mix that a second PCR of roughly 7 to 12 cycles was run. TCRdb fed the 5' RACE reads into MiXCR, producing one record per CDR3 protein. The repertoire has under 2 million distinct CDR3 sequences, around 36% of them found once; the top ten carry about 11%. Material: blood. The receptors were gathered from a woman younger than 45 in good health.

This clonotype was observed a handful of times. CDR3 protein: CAISESLPQPQHF. In nucleotides, the CDR3 is TGTGCCATCAGTGAGTCGCTTCCTCAGCCCCAGCATTTT. The chain joins TRBV10-3 to TRBJ1-5; D remains ambiguous. V was shortened by 0 bases and J by 6 bases, with 6 bases between the two germline ends. Germline V lookup: CDR1 ENHRY, CDR2 SYGVKD. This CDR3 contains 13 residues.

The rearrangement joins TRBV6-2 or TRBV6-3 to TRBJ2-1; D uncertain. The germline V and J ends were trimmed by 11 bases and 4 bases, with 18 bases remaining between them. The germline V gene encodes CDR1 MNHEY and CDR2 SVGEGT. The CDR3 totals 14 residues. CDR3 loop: CAASTTFGYNEQFF. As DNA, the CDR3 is TGTGCCGCCAGCACCACGTTCGGATACAATGAGCAGTTCTTC.

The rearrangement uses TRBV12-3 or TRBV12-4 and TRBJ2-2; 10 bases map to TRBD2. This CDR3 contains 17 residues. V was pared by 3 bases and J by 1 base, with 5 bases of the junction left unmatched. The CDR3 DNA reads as TGTGCCAGCAGTTTTAGGCTAGCGGGGGTGAACACCGGGGAGCTGTTTTTT. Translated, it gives CASSFRLAGVNTGELFF.

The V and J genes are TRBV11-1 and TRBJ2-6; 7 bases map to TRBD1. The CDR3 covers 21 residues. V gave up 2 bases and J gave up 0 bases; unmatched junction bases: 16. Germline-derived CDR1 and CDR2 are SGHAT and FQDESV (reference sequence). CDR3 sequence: CASSLSLGRTGANSGANVLTF. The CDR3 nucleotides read TGTGCCAGCAGCTTAAGTCTAGGAAGGACAGGCGCCAACTCTGGGGCCAACGTCCTGACTTTC.

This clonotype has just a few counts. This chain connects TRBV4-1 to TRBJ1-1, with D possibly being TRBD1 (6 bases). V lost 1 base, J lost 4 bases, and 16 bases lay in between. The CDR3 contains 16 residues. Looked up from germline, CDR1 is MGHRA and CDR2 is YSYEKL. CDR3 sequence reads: CASSQGRLGARTEAFF. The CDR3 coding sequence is TGCGCCAGCAGCCAAGGGCGCTTGGGGGCTCGCACTGAAGCTTTCTTT.